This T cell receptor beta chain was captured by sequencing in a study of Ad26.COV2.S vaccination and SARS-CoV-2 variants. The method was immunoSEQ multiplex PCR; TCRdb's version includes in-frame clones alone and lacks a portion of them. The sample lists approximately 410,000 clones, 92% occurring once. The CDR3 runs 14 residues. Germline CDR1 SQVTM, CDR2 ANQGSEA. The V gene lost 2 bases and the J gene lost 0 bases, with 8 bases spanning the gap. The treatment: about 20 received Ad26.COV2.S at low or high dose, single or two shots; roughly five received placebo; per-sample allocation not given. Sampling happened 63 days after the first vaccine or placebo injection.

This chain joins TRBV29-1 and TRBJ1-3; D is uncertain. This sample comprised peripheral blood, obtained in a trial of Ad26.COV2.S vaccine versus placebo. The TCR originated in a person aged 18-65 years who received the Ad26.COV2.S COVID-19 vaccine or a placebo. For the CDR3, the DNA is TGCAGCGTTGAAAAGGGAAGCTCTGGAAACACCATATATTTT. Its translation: CSVEKGSSGNTIYF.